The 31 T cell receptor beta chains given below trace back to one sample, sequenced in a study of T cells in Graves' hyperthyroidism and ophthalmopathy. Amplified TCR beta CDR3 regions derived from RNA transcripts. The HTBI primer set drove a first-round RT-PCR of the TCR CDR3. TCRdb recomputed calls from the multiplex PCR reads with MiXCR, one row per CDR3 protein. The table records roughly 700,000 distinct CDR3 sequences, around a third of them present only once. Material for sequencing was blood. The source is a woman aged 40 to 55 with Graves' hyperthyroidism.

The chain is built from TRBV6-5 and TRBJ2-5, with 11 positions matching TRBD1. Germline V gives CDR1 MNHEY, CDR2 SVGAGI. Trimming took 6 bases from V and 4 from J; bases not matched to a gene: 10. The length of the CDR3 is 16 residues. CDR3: CASSPRTGTGGETQYF. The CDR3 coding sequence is TGTGCCAGCAGCCCACGCACCGGGACAGGGGGAGAGACCCAGTACTTC.

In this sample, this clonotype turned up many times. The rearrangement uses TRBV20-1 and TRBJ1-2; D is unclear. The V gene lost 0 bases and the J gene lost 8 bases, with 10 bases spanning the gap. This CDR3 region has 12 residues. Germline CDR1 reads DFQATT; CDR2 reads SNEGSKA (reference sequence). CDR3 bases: TGCAGTGCTAGAGATTACGATGAAGGCTACACCTTC. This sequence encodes CSARDYDEGYTF.

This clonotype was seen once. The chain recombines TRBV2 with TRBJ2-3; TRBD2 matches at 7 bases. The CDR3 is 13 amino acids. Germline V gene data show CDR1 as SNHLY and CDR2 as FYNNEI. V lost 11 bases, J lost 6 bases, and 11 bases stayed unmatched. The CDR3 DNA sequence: TGTGCCGGCCGGACTAGTGCGGGTGATACGCAGTATTTT. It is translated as CAGRTSAGDTQYF.

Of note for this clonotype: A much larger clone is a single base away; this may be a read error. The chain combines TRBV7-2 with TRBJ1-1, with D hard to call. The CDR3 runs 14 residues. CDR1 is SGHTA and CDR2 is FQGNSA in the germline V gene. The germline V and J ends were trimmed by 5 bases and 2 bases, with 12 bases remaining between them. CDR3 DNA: TGTGCCAGCAGCAGACATCAAGACAACACTGAAGCTTTCTTT. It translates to CASSRHQDNTEAFF. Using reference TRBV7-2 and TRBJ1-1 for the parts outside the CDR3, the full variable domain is GAGVSQSPSNKVTEKGKDVELRCDPISGHTALYWYRQSLGQGLEFLIYFQGNSAPDKSGLPSDRFSAERTGGSVSTLTIQRTQQEDSAVYLCASSRHQDNTEAFFGQGTRLTVV.

The CDR3 protein is CATRRLRQGGGNQPQHF. The DNA of the CDR3 is TGTGCCACCCGGAGGCTTAGACAGGGTGGTGGCAATCAGCCCCAGCATTTT. This chain uses TRBV10-3 with TRBJ1-5, with 7 bases matching TRBD1. Germline trimming cut 10 bases from V and 2 bases from J; bases unmatched to any gene: 17. The CDR3 has 17 amino acids. Germline V gene lookup returns CDR1 ENHRY and CDR2 SYGVKD.

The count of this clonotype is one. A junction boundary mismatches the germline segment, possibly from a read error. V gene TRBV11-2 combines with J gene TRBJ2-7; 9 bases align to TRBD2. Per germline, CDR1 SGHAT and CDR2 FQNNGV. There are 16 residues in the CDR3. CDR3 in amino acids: CASSLGAGGSSYVQYF. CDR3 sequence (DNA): TGTGCCAGCAGCTTAGGGGCGGGAGGGAGCTCCTACGTGCAGTACTTC.

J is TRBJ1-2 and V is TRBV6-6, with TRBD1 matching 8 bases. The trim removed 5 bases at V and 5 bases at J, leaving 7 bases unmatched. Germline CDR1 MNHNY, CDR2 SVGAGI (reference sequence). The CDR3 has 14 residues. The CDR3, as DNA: TGTGCCAGCAGTCTACGACAGGGGATTTATGGCTACACCTTC. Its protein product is CASSLRQGIYGYTF.

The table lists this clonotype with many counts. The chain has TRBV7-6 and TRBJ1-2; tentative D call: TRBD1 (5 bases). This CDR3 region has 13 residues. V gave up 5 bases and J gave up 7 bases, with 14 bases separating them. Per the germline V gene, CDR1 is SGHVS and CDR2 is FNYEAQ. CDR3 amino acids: CASSQTQRGGYTF. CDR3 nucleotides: TGTGCCAGCAGCCAGACCCAAAGGGGTGGCTACACCTTC.

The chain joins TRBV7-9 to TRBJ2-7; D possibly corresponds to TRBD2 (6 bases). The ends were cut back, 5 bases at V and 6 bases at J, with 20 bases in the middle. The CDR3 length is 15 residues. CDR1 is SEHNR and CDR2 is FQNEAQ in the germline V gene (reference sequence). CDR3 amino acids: CASSHLRDPGGEQYF. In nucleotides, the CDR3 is TGTGCCAGCAGCCACTTAAGGGACCCCGGGGGCGAGCAGTACTTC.

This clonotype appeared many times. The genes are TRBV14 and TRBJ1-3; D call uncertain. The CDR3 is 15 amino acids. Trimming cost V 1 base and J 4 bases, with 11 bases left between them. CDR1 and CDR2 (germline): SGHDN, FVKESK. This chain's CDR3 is CASSQGVSLGNTIYF. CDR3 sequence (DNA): TGTGCCAGCAGCCAAGGAGTTTCGTTAGGAAACACCATATATTTT.

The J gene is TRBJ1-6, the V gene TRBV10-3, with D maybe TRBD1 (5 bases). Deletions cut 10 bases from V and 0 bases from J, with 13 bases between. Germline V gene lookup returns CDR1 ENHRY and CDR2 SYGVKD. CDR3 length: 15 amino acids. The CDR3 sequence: CASRPRVSYNSPLHF. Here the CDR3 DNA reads TGTGCCAGCAGGCCCAGGGTCTCCTATAATTCACCCCTCCACTTT.

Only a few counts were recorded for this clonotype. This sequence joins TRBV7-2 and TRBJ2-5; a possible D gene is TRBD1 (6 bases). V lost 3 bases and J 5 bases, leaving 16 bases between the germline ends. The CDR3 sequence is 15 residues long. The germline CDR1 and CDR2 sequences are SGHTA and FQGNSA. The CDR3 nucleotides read TGTGCCAGCAGCTTGCAGGGGTCCTTATCGGAGACCCAGTACTTC. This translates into CASSLQGSLSETQYF.

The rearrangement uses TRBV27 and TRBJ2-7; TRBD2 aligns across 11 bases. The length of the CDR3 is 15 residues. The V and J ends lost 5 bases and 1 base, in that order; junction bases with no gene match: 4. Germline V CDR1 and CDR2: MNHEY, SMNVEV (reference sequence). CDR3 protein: CASSQLAGGSYEQYF. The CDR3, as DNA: TGTGCCAGCAGTCAATTAGCGGGAGGGTCCTACGAGCAGTACTTC.

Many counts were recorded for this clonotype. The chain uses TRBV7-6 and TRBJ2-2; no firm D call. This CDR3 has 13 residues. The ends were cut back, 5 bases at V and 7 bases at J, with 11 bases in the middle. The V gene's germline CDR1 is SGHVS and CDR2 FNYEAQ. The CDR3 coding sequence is TGTGCCAGCAGCCAACAGTGGGTCGGGGAGCTGTTTTTT. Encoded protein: CASSQQWVGELFF.

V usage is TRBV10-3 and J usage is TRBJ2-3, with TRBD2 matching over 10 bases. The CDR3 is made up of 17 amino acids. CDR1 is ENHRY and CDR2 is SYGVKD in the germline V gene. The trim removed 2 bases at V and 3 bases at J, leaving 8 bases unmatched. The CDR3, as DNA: TGTGCCATCAGTGAGGGTCTGACTAGCGGGTCAACAGATACGCAGTATTTT. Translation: CAISEGLTSGSTDTQYF.

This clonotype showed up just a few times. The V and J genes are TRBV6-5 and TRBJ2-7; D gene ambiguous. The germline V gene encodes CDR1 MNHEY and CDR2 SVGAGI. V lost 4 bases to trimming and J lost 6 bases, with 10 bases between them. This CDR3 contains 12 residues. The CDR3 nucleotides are TGTGCCAGCAGTTCGCACCTGGGCGAGCAGTACTTC. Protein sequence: CASSSHLGEQYF.

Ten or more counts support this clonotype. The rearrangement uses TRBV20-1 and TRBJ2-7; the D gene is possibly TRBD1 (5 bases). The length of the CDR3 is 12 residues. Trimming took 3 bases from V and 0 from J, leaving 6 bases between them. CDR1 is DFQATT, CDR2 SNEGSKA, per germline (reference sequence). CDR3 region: CSARDTSYEQYF. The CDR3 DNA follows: TGCAGTGCTAGGGACACCTCCTACGAGCAGTACTTC.

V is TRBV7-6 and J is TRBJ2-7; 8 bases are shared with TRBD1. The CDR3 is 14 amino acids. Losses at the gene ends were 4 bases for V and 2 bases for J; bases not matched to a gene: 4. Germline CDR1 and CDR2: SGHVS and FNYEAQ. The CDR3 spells CASSYKTGAYEQYF. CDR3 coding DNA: TGTGCCAGCAGCTATAAGACAGGGGCCTACGAGCAGTACTTC.

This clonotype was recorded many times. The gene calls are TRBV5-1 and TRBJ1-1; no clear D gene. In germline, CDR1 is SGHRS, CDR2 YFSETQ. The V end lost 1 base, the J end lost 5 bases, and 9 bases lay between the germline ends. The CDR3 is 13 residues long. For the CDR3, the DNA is TGCGCCAGCAGCTTGACCACGAGAACTGAAGCTTTCTTT. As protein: CASSLTTRTEAFF.

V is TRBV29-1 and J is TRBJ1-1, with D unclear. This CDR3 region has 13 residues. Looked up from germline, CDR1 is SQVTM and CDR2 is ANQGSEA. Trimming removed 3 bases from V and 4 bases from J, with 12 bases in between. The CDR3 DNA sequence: TGCAGCGTTGACGACGGGGTTAGCACTGAAGCTTTCTTT. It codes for CSVDDGVSTEAFF.

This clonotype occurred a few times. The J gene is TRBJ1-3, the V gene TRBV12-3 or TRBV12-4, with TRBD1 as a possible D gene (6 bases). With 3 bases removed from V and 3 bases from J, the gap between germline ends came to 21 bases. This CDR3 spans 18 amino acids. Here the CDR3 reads CASSLLDLRGSNGNTIYF. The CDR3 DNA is TGTGCCAGCAGTTTGCTTGATTTGAGGGGGTCGAATGGAAACACCATATATTTT.

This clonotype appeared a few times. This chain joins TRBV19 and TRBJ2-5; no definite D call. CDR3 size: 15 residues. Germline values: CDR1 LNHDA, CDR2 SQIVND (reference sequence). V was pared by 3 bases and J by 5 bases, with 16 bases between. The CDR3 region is CASSIRPLSRETQYF. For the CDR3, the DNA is TGTGCCAGTAGTATTCGGCCCCTAAGCCGGGAGACCCAGTACTTC.

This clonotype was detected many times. DNA for the CDR3: TGTGCCAGCAGTCTAGGACAGGCAGGGGCCACACATGGCTACACCTTC. As protein: CASSLGQAGATHGYTF. The chain carries TRBV7-8 and TRBJ1-2; 7 bases are a match to TRBD1. CDR3 length: 16 residues. Trimming cost V 6 bases and J 6 bases; bases outside gene matches: 16. Germline values: CDR1 SGHVS, CDR2 FQNEAQ.

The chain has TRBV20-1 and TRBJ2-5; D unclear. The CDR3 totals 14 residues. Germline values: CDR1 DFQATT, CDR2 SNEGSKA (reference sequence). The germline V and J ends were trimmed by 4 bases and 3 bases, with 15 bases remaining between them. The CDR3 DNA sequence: TGCAGTGCTATCCCCCTTGCTGGGAAAGAGACCCAGTACTTC. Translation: CSAIPLAGKETQYF.

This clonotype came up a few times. This chain's CDR3 is CASSLGGAPMNTEAFF. The CDR3 region has the DNA TGTGCCAGCAGTCTAGGGGGTGCCCCTATGAACACTGAAGCTTTCTTT. This chain links TRBV7-9 with TRBJ1-1; possible D gene TRBD1, 6 bases. Germline V lookup: CDR1 SEHNR, CDR2 FQNEAQ (reference sequence). The CDR3 sequence is 16 residues long. Trimming took 6 bases from V and 0 from J, leaving 17 bases between them.

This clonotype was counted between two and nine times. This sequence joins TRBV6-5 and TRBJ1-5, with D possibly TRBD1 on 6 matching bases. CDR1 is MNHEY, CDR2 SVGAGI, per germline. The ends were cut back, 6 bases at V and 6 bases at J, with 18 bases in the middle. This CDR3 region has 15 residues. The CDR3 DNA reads TGTGCCAGCAGCCGAACGGGGGGGGCGGCTCAGCCCCAGCATTTT. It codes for CASSRTGGAAQPQHF.

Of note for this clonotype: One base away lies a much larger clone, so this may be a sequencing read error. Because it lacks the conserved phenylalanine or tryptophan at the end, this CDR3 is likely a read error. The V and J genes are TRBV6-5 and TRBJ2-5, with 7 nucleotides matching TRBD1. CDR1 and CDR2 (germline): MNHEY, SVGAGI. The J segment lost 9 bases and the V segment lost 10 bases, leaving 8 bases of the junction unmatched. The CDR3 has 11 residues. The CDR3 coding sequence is TGTGCCATCCAACCGCAGGGGGCCCAGTACATC. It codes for CAIQPQGAQYI.

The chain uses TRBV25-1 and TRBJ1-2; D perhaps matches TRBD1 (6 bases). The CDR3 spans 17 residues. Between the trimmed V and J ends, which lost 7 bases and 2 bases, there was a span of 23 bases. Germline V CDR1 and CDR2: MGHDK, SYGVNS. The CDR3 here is CASIRGAVNELNYGYTF. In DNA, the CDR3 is TGTGCCAGCATCCGGGGGGCGGTGAACGAACTAAACTATGGCTACACCTTC.

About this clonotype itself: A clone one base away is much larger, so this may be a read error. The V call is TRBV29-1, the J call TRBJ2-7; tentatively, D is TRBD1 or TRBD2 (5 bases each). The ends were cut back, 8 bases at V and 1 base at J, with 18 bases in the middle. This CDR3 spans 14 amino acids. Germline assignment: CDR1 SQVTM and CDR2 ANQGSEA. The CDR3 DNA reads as TGCAGCTTTGTGGGACCCCCGGCTTCCTACGAGCAGTACTTC. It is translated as CSFVGPPASYEQYF.

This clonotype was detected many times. The CDR3 region is CASSEAPNTEAFF. The CDR3 nucleotides read TGCGCCAGCAGTGAGGCTCCGAACACTGAAGCTTTCTTT. The gene calls are TRBV10-2 and TRBJ1-1; no clear D. CDR1 and CDR2 from the germline V gene are WSHSY and SAAADI. The CDR3 is made up of 13 amino acids. Trimming removed 2 bases from V and 1 base from J, with 5 bases in between.

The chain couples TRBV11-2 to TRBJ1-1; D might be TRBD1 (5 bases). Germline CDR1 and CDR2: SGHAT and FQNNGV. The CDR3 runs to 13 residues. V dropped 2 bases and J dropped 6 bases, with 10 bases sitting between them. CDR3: CASSLWGGSEAFF. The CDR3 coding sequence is TGTGCCAGCAGCTTATGGGGGGGGTCTGAAGCTTTCTTT.